These T cell receptor beta chains were read from a single sample in a study of cytomegalovirus exposure and HLA in healthy donors. Data came from immunoSEQ multiplex PCR; TCRdb stores just in-frame clones and leaves some out. The sample has some 77,000 clones; over 70% are singletons. Input material: PBMCs. The receptors derive from a woman aged 40 to 55 in good health and CMV-seronegative. Each CDR3 is given with its conserved first and last residue. The order of the fields is clone size, V gene, J gene, D gene, CDR3 protein, CDR3 DNA. D genes are given only for firm matches. A clone size is listed for some rows: how often the clone was seen (once, few, many), or a class if it is expanded.

NA	TRBV28	TRBJ2-7	NA	CASRKLGSSYEQYF	TGTGCCAGCAGAAAACTAGGAAGCTCCTACGAGCAGTACTTC
NA	TRBV6-1	TRBJ2-1	TRBD1	CASSESWTGYNEQFF	TGTGCCAGCAGTGAAAGTTGGACAGGGTACAATGAGCAGTTCTTC
NA	TRBV27	TRBJ2-1	TRBD2	CASSLGGLAGGVQFF	TGTGCCAGCAGTCTTGGCGGACTAGCGGGTGGGGTGCAGTTCTTC
NA	TRBV5-6	TRBJ1-1	NA	CASSLVVRRNTEAFF	TGTGCCAGCAGCTTGGTTGTCAGGCGGAACACTGAAGCTTTCTTT
NA	TRBV7-9	TRBJ2-1	NA	CASSLGLSYNEQFF	TGTGCCAGCAGCTTAGGACTCTCCTACAATGAGCAGTTCTTC
NA	TRBV7-3	TRBJ2-5	NA	CASSQGSQETQYF	TGTGCCAGCAGCCAGGGATCCCAAGAGACCCAGTACTTC
NA	TRBV5-4	TRBJ2-7	TRBD2	CASSPRLAGDYEQYF	TGTGCCAGCAGCCCCCGACTAGCGGGAGACTACGAGCAGTACTTC
NA	TRBV5-1	TRBJ2-7	TRBD1	CASSFGDRVYEQYF	TGCGCCAGCAGCTTTGGGGACAGGGTATACGAGCAGTACTTC
NA	TRBV21-1	TRBJ2-3	NA	CASSKLKRTEAHTDTQYF	TGTGCCAGCAGCAAACTAAAGCGGACTGAAGCACACACAGATACGCAGTATTTT
NA	TRBV19	TRBJ2-1	NA	CAIGRGTVNEQFF	TGTGCTATAGGCCGGGGGACCGTCAATGAGCAGTTCTTC
few	TRBV5-1	TRBJ1-1	NA	CASSQKGGENTEAFF	TGCGCCAGCAGCCAAAAAGGAGGGGAGAACACTGAAGCTTTCTTT
NA	TRBV9	TRBJ2-5	TRBD1	CASSVGAGGASETQYF	TGTGCCAGCAGCGTAGGGGCAGGGGGCGCATCGGAGACCCAGTACTTC
NA	TRBV10-3	TRBJ1-5	NA	CAISDGDNQPQHF	TGTGCCATCAGTGACGGAGACAATCAGCCCCAGCATTTT
NA	TRBV6-6	TRBJ2-7	NA	CASSSIGVLYEQYF	TGTGCCAGCAGCTCAATCGGGGTTCTCTACGAGCAGTACTTC
NA	TRBV11-3	TRBJ2-3	TRBD1	CASRGQGWTDTQYF	TGTGCCAGCAGGGGACAGGGTTGGACAGATACGCAGTATTTT
NA	TRBV5-1	TRBJ2-1	NA	CASSLESISYNEQFF	TGCGCCAGCAGCTTGGAAAGCATCTCCTACAATGAGCAGTTCTTC
few	TRBV5-1	TRBJ2-3	NA	CASSGGHIPSTDTQYF	TGCGCCAGCAGTGGGGGACACATCCCAAGCACAGATACGCAGTATTTT
NA	TRBV5-1	TRBJ2-2	TRBD2	CASSPGTSGPRELFF	TGCGCCAGCAGCCCCGGGACTAGCGGTCCCCGGGAGCTGTTTTTT
once	TRBV18	TRBJ2-5	TRBD2	CASSRRRRGLDHQETQYF	TGTGCCAGCTCACGCCGTCGCAGGGGACTAGACCACCAAGAGACCCAGTACTTC
NA	TRBV11-2	TRBJ2-7	NA	CASSRSGGSAEQYF	TGTGCCAGCAGCCGGTCAGGAGGGTCCGCCGAGCAGTACTTC
NA	TRBV28	TRBJ1-2	NA	CASSPQGPYGYTF	TGTGCCAGCAGTCCACAGGGCCCCTATGGCTACACCTTC
few	TRBV5-1	TRBJ1-1	NA	CASSDPGHAVTEAFF	TGCGCCAGCAGCGATCCTGGACATGCGGTCACTGAAGCTTTCTTT
NA	TRBV11-2	TRBJ2-3	NA	CASSKISGDGTDTQYF	TGTGCCAGCAGCAAGATTAGCGGAGATGGGACAGATACGCAGTATTTT
NA	TRBV30	TRBJ1-3	NA	CAWKLRSSGNTIYF	TGTGCCTGGAAGCTAAGAAGCTCTGGAAACACCATATATTTT
NA	TRBV28	TRBJ2-7	NA	CASSFPQRKYYEQYF	TGTGCCAGCAGTTTTCCCCAGCGTAAGTACTACGAGCAGTACTTC
NA	TRBV6-5	TRBJ1-6	TRBD1	CASTLRDRNSPLHF	TGTGCTAGCACCCTCCGGGACAGAAATTCACCCCTCCACTTT
few	TRBV30	TRBJ1-5	NA	CAWSPPRTVPNQPQHF	TGTGCCTGGAGTCCTCCTCGGACAGTTCCGAATCAGCCCCAGCATTTT
NA	TRBV25-1	TRBJ2-7	NA	CASSETGNRGGREQYF	TGTGCCAGCAGTGAAACAGGGAACAGGGGAGGCAGGGAGCAGTACTTC
NA	TRBV2	TRBJ2-1	NA	CASSETPPTGHNEQFF	TGTGCCAGCAGTGAAACCCCCCCCACAGGTCACAATGAGCAGTTCTTC
NA	TRBV5-4	TRBJ2-7	NA	CASSVHYEQYF	TGCGCCAGCAGCGTTCACTACGAGCAGTACTTC
NA	TRBV6-4	TRBJ1-1	NA	CASSLQENTEAFF	TGTGCCAGCAGTTTACAGGAAAACACTGAAGCTTTCTTT
NA	TRBV5-1	TRBJ2-1	TRBD1	CASSDHAGTAKFF	TGCGCCAGCAGCGACCACGCCGGGACAGCTAAGTTCTTC
few	TRBV6-5	TRBJ1-6	TRBD1	CASRPDRDRSPLHF	TGTGCCAGCAGACCCGACAGGGATCGGTCACCCCTCCACTTT
NA	TRBV6-1	TRBJ2-2	NA	CASRGGGELFF	TGTGCCAGCAGAGGGGGCGGGGAGCTGTTTTTT
NA	TRBV30	TRBJ1-2	NA	CAWSGTGLNYGYTF	TGTGCCTGGAGTGGTACAGGTCTGAACTATGGCTACACCTTC
NA	TRBV7-4	TRBJ1-1	NA	CASSLIWEF	TGTGCCAGCAGCTTAATCTGGGAGTTT
NA	TRBV29-1	TRBJ2-7	NA	CSVYGWESSYEQYF	TGCAGCGTTTACGGCTGGGAGTCCTCCTACGAGCAGTACTTC
NA	TRBV29-1	TRBJ2-2	TRBD2	CSVEGLSGRHTGELFF	TGCAGCGTTGAAGGGCTTAGCGGGAGACACACCGGGGAGCTGTTTTTT
NA	TRBV10-2	TRBJ2-7	TRBD1	CASSERDRGTYEQYF	TGCGCCAGCAGTGAGAGGGACAGGGGGACCTACGAGCAGTACTTC
once	TRBV29-1	TRBJ2-1	TRBD2	CSTIAGGGAYNEQFF	TGCAGCACCATAGCGGGAGGTGGGGCCTACAATGAGCAGTTCTTC
NA	TRBV18	TRBJ2-7	NA	CASSPPETPTREQYF	TGTGCCAGCTCACCACCGGAAACACCGACGAGGGAGCAGTACTTC
NA	TRBV7-2	TRBJ2-1	NA	CASSLPGAWNEQFF	TGTGCCAGCAGCTTACCAGGGGCGTGGAATGAGCAGTTCTTC
NA	TRBV10-2	TRBJ2-1	TRBD1	CASSGGQSYNEQFF	TGCGCCAGCAGTGGGGGACAGTCATACAATGAGCAGTTCTTC
few	TRBV10-3	TRBJ1-1	TRBD1	CAISHTGETEAFF	TGTGCCATCAGCCATACAGGGGAAACTGAAGCTTTCTTT
NA	TRBV7-2	TRBJ2-1	TRBD2	CASSWSGGPNEQFF	TGTGCCAGCAGCTGGTCGGGGGGGCCGAATGAGCAGTTCTTC